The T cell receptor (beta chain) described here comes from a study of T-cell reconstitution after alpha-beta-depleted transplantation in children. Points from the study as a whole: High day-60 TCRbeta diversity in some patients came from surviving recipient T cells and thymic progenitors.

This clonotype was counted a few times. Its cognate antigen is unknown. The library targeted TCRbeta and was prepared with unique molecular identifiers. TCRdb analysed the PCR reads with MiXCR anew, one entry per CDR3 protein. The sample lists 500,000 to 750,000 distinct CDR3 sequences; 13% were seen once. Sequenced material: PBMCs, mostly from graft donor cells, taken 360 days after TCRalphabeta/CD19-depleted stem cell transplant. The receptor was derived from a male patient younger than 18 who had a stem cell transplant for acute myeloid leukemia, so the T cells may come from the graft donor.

CDR3 amino acids: CASSRSGGQETQYF. CDR3 nucleotide sequence: TGTGCCAGCAGTCGTAGCGGGGGCCAAGAGACCCAGTACTTC. This chain joins TRBV27 and TRBJ2-5, with TRBD2 matching over 9 bases. The CDR3 length is 14 residues. Losses at the gene ends were 5 bases for V and 1 base for J; bases not matched to a gene: 2. Germline CDR1 and CDR2: MNHEY and SMNVEV (reference sequence).